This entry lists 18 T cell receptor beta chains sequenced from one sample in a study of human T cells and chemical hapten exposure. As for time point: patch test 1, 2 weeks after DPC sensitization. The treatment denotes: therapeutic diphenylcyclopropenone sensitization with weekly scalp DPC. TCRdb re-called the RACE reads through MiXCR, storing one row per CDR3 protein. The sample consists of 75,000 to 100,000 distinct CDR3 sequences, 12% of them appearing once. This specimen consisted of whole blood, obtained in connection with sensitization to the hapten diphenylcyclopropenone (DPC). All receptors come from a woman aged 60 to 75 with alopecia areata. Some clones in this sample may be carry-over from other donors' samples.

The DNA for the CDR3 is TGTGCCAGCAGCTCACAGGTGAACACTGAAGCTTTCTTT. Its translation is CASSSQVNTEAFF. The chain couples TRBV13 to TRBJ1-1; TRBD1 is a possible D gene (5 bases). V gave up 4 bases and J gave up 0 bases, with 6 bases separating them. The CDR3 sequence is 13 residues long. Germline V gene data show CDR1 as PRHDT and CDR2 as FYEKMQ (reference sequence).

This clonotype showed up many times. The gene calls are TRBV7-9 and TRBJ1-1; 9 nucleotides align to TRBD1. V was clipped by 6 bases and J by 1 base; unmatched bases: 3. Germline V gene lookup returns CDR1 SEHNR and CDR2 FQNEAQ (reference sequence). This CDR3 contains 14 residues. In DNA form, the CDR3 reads TGTGCCAGCAGTAAGGACAGGGGGAACACTGAAGCTTTCTTT. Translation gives CASSKDRGNTEAFF.

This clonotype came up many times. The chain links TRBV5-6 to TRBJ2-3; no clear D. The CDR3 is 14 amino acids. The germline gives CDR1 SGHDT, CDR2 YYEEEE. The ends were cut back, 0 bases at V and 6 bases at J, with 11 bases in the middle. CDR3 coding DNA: TGTGCCAGCAGCTTGGTAACTTTGGGCGATACGCAGTATTTT. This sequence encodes CASSLVTLGDTQYF.

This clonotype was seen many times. CDR3 sequence (DNA): TGTGCCATCAGTGGGCAGCCAGGGGAGTATGGCTACACCTTC. This encodes CAISGQPGEYGYTF. The chain carries TRBV10-3 and TRBJ1-2, with D possibly TRBD1 on 6 matching bases. The CDR3 is 14 amino acids. V lost 4 bases and J lost 5, with 14 bases in between. Germline V gene lookup returns CDR1 ENHRY and CDR2 SYGVKD.

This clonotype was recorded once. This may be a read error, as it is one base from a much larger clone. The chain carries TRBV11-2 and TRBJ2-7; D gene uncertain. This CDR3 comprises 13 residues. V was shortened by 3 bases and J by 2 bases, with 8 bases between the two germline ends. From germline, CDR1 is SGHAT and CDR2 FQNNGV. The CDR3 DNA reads TGTGCCAGCAGCTTCTCTGCAGCCTACGAGCAGTACTTC. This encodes CASSFSAAYEQYF.

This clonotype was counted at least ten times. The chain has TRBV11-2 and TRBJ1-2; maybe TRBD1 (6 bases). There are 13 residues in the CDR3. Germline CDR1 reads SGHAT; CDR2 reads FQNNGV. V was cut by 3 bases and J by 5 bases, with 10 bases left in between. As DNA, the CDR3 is TGTGCCAGCAGCTTTCAGGGGCCTTATGGCTACACCTTC. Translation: CASSFQGPYGYTF.

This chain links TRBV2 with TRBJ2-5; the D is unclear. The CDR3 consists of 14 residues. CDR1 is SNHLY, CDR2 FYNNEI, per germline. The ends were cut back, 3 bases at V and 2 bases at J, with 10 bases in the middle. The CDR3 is CASSDGRLQETQYF. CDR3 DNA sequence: TGTGCCAGCAGTGACGGGCGGTTACAAGAGACCCAGTACTTC.

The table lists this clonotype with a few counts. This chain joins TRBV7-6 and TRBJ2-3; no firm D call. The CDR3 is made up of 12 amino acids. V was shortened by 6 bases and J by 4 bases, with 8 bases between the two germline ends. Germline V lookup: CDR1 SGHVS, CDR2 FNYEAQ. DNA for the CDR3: TGTGCCAGCAGGGGCGGAGCAGATACGCAGTATTTT. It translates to CASRGGADTQYF.

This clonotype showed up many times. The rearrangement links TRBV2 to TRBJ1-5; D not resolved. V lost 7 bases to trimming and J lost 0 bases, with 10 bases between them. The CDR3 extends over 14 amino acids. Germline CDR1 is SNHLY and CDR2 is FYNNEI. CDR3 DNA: TGTGCCAGCAAACACGATTATAGCAATCAGCCCCAGCATTTT. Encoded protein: CASKHDYSNQPQHF.

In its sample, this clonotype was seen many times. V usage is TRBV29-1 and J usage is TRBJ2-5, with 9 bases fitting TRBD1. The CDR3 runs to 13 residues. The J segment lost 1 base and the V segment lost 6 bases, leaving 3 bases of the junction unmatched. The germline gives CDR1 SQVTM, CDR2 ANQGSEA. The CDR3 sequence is CSVGQGSQETQYF. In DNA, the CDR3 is TGCAGCGTCGGACAGGGGAGCCAAGAGACCCAGTACTTC.

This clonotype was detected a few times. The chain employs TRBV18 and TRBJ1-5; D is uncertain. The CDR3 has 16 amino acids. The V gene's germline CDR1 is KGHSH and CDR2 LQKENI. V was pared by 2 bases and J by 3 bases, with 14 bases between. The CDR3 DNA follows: TGTGCCAGCTCACCATCGGCCATGGGGAACAATCAGCCCCAGCATTTT. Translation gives CASSPSAMGNNQPQHF. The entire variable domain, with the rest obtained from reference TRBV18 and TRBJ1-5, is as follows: NAGVMQNPRHLVRRRGQEARLRCSPMKGHSHVYWYRQLPEEGLKFMVYLQKENIIDESGMPKERFSAEFPKEGPSILRIQQVVRGDSAAYFCASSPSAMGNNQPQHFGDGTRLSIL.

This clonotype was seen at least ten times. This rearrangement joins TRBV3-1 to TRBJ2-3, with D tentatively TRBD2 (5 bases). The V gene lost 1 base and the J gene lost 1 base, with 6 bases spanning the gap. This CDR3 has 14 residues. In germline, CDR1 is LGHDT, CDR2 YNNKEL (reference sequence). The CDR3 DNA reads TGTGCCAGCAGCCAAGTCGGGGGCACAGATACGCAGTATTTT. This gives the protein CASSQVGGTDTQYF.

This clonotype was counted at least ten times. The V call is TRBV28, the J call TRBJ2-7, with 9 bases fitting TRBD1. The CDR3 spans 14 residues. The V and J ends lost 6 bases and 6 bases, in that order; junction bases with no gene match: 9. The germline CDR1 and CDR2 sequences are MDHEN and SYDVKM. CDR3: CASSAGQGFAEQYF. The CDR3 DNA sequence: TGTGCCAGCAGCGCCGGACAGGGGTTCGCCGAGCAGTACTTC.

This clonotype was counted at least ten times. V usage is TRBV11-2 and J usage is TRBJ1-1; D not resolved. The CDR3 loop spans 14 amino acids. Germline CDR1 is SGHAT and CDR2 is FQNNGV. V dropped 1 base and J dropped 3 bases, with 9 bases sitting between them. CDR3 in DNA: TGTGCCAGCAGCTTAGCCGGAGTGGACACTGAAGCTTTCTTT. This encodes CASSLAGVDTEAFF.

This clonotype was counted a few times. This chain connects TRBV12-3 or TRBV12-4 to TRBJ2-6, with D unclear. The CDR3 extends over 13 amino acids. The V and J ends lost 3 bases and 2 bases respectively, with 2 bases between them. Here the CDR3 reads CASSFAGANVLTF. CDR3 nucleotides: TGTGCCAGCAGTTTTGCTGGGGCCAACGTCCTGACTTTC.

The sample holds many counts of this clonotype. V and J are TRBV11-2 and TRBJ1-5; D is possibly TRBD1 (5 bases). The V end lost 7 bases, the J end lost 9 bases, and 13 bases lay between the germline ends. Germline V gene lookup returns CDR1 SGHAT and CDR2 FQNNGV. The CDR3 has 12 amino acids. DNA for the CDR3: TGTGCCAGCACCTCTCCCGGGGGGCCCCAGCATTTT. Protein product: CASTSPGGPQHF.

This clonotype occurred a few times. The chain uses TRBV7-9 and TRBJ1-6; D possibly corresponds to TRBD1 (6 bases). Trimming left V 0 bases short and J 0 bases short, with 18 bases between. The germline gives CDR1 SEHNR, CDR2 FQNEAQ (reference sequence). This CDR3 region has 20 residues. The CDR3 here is CASSLALGQGIDSYNSPLHF. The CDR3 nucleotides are TGTGCCAGCAGCTTAGCGCTCGGCCAGGGGATCGACTCCTATAATTCACCCCTCCACTTT.

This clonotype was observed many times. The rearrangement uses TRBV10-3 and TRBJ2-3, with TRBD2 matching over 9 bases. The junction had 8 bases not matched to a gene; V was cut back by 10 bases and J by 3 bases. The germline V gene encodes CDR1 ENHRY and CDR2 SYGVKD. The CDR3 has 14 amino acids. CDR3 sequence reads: CATLAGIFTDTQYF. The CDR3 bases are TGTGCCACCCTAGCGGGGATCTTTACAGATACGCAGTATTTT.